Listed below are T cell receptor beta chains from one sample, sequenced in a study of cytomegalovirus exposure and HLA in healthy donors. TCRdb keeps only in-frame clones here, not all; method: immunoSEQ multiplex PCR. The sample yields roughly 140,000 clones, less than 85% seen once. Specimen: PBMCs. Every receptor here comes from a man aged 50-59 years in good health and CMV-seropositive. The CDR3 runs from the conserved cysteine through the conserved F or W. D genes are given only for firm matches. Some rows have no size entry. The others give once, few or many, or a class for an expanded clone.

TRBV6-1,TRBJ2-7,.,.,TGTGCCAGCAGTGATCGCCAGGGCGAGCAGTACTTC,CASSDRQGEQYF
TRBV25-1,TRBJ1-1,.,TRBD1,TGTGCCAGCACTCCAGGGGGGAACACTGAAGCTTTCTTT,CASTPGGNTEAFF
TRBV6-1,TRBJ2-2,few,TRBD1,TGTGCCAGCGTTTCCTGGACAGGGATCGGGGAGCTGTTTTTT,CASVSWTGIGELFF
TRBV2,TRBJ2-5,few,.,TGTGCCAGCAGTGAATTGGAGGGGGAGACCCAGTACTTC,CASSELEGETQYF
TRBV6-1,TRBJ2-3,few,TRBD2,TGTGCCAGCAGACTCACTAGCGGACCCACAGATACGCAGTATTTT,CASRLTSGPTDTQYF
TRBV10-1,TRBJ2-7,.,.,TGCGCCAGCAGTGAATATAGTGAGCAGTACTTC,CASSEYSEQYF
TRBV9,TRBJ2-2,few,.,TGTGCCAGCGGGGGGGGCAGTCTCACCGGGGAGCTGTTTTTT,CASGGGSLTGELFF
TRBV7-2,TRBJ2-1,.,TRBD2,TGTGCCAGCAGCTCGCTTGGGGGGGGACTAGCGAACTACAATGAGCAGTTCTTC,CASSSLGGGLANYNEQFF
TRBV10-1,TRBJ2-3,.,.,TGCGCCAGCAGTGAAGACGGGAGCGGATTAGATACGCAGTATTTT,CASSEDGSGLDTQYF
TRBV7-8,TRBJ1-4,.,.,TGTGCCAGCAGCTACTACAGGGTTGCAACTAATGAAAAACTGTTTTTT,CASSYYRVATNEKLFF
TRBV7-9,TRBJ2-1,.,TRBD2,TGTTCCAGCAGCTTTTCCCCCGGGAGGGTCTACAATGAGCAGTTCTTC,CSSSFSPGRVYNEQFF
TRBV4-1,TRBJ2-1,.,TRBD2,TGCGCCAGCAGCCTCCGGACTAGCCGTGAGCAGTTCTTC,CASSLRTSREQFF
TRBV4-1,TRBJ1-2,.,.,TGCGCCAGCAGCCAAGATGAAGGCCAGGGGTGGAACTATGGCTACACCTTC,CASSQDEGQGWNYGYTF
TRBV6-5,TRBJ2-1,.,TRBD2,TGTGCCAGCAGCCCGCCAACCGGGACTATGTTCTTC,CASSPPTGTMFF
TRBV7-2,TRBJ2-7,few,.,TGTGCCAGCAGGGGGAGCTCCTACGAGCAGTACTTC,CASRGSSYEQYF
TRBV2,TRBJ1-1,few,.,TGTGCCAGCAGTGAGGGGCAGACCATGAACACTGAAGCTTTCTTT,CASSEGQTMNTEAFF
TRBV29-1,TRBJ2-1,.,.,TGCAGCGTTGAAGGAAGGAGGGCAAATGAGCAGTTCTTC,CSVEGRRANEQFF
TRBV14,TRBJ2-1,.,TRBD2,TGTGCCAGCAGCCAAGTTGGTCCTAGCGGGAGATTGAATGAGCAGTTCTTC,CASSQVGPSGRLNEQFF
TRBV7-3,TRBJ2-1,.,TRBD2,TGTGCCAGCAGCCAACGGACTAGCGGGACCTACAATGAGCAGTTCTTC,CASSQRTSGTYNEQFF
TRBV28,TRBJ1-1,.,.,TGTGCCAGCAGCCCCTGGGCGGGGCTGGGGTTGGGCCGCTCGGAAGCTTTCTTT,CASSPWAGLGLGRSEAFF
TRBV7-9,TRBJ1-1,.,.,TGTTCCAGCAGCTTTGGGGCTAGGGTGACTGAAGCTTTCTTT,CSSSFGARVTEAFF
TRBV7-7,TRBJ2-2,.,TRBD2,TGTGCTAGCAGATCGACTAGCCTGAACACCGGGGAGCTGTTTTTT,CASRSTSLNTGELFF
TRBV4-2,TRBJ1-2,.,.,TGTGCCAGCAGCAAGATTCTTACAGGCGACTATGGCTACACCTTC,CASSKILTGDYGYTF
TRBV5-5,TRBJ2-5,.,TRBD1,TGTGCCAGCAGCCTCAGGGGGCCGGAGACCCAGTACTTC,CASSLRGPETQYF
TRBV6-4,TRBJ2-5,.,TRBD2,TGTGCCAGCAGTGGAGACGGACTAGCGGGAGTGTCAGAGACCCAGTACTTC,CASSGDGLAGVSETQYF
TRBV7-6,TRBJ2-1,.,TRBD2,TGTGCCAGCAGCCCAGGACTAGCGGGAGTGGTTGAGCAGTTCTTC,CASSPGLAGVVEQFF
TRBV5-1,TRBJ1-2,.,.,TGCGCCAGCAGCTGGGAAGGACAGAACTATGGCTACACCTTC,CASSWEGQNYGYTF
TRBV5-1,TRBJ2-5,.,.,TGCGCCAGCAGCTTGGAGCGGCGGGGAGAGACCCAGTACTTC,CASSLERRGETQYF
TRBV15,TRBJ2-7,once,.,TGTGCCACCAGTCTGAGGACTCGGACAGCTAGCTCCTACGAGCAGTACTTC,CATSLRTRTASSYEQYF
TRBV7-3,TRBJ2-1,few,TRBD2,TGTGCCAGCAGCCGAGGGCTAGCGGTCTACAATGAGCAGTTCTTC,CASSRGLAVYNEQFF
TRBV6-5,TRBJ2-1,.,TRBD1,TGTGCCAGCAGTTACTCGGGACAGAACTACAATGAGCAGTTCTTC,CASSYSGQNYNEQFF
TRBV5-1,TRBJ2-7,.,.,TGCGCCAGCAGGGCAGGGGATCTCATTTCCTACGAGCAGTACTTC,CASRAGDLISYEQYF
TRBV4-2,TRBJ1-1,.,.,TGTGCCAGCAGCCAAGATGATCCCCAGGGGAACACTGAAGCTTTCTTT,CASSQDDPQGNTEAFF
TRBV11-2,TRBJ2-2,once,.,TGTGCCAGCAGCTTAAATACAGGGTCGATCGCCGGGGAGCTGTTTTTT,CASSLNTGSIAGELFF
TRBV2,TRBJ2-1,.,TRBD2,TGTGCCAGCAGTGAAGCGCCCGGGCCCCTAGCGGGAGGCTACAATGAGCAGTTCTTC,CASSEAPGPLAGGYNEQFF
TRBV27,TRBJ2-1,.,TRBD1,TGTGCCAGCAGCCCGCTGGGACAGGCCGACAATGAGCAGTTCTTC,CASSPLGQADNEQFF
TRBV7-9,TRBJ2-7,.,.,TGTGCCAGCAAATTTTGGGGGGAATCCGGGGACGAGCAGTACTTC,CASKFWGESGDEQYF
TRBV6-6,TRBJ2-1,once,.,TGTGCCAGCAGTTTTCGGACTCCGTTGAATGAGCAGTTCTTC,CASSFRTPLNEQFF
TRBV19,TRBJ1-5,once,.,TGTGCCACCTCGCCCGGACAGCCCAATCAGCCCCAGCATTTT,CATSPGQPNQPQHF
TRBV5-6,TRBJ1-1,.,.,TGTGCCAGCAGCTTCGGTCAGGGGAACACTGAAGCTTTCTTT,CASSFGQGNTEAFF